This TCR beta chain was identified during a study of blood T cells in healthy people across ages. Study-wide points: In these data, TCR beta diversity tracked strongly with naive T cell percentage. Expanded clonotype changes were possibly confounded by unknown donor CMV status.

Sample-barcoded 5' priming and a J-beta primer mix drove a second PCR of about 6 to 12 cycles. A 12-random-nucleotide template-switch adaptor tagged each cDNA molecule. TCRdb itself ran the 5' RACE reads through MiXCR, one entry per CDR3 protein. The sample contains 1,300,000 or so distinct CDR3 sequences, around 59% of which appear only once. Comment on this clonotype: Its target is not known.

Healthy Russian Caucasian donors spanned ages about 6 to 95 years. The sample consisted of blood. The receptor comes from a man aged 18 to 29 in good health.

CDR3 nucleotides: TGTGCCAGCAGCCAAGTCACAGGCGCCTTAAATTCACCCCTCCACTTT. Translation: CASSQVTGALNSPLHF. The rearrangement links TRBV3-1 to TRBJ1-6, with a weak D call TRBD1 (5 bases). The V gene's germline CDR1 is LGHDT and CDR2 YNNKEL (reference sequence). CDR3 size: 16 residues. V shed 1 base and J shed 7 bases, with 14 bases lying between them.